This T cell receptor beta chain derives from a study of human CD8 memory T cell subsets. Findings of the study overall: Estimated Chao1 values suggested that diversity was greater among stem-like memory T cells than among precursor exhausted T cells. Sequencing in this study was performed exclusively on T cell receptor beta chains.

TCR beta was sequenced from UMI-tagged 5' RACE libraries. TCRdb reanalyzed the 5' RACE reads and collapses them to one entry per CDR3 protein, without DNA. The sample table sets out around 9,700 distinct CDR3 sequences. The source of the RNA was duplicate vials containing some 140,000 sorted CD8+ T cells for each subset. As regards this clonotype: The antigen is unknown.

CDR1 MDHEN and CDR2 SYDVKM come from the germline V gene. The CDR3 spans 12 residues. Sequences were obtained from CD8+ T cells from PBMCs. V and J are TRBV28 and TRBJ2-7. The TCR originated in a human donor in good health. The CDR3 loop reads CASSLDRNEQYF.